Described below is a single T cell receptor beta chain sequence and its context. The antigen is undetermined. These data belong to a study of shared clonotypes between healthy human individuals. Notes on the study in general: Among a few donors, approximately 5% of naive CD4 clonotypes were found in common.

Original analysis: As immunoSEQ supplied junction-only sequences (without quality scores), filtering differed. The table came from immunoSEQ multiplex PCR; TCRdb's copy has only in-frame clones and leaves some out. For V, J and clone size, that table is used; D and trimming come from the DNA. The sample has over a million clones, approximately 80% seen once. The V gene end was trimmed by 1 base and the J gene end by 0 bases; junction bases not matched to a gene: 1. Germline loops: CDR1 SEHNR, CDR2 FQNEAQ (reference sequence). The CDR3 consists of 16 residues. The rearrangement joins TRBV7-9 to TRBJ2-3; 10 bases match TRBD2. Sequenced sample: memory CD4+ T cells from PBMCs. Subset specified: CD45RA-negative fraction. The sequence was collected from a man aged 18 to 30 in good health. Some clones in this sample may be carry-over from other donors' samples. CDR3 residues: CASSLGAGGSTDTQYF. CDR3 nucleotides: TGTGCCAGCAGCTTAGGAGCGGGAGGGAGCACAGATACGCAGTATTTT.